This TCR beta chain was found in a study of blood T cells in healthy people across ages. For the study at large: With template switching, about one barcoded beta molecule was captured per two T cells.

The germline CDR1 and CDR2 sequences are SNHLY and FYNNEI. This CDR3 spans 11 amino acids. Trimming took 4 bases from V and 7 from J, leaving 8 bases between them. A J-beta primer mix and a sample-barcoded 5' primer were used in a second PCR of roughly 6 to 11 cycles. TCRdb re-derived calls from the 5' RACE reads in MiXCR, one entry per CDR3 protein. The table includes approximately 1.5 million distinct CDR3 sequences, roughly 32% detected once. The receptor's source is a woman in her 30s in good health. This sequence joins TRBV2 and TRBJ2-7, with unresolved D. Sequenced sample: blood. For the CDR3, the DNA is TGTGCCAGCAGTGGTTCGGATGAGCAGTACTTC. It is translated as CASSGSDEQYF.